This TCR beta chain was recovered during a study of blood T cells in healthy people across ages. Study-level background: About one barcoded beta molecule was captured per two T cells (by template switching).

The CDR3 spans 15 residues. The J segment lost 3 bases and the V segment lost 6 bases, leaving 6 bases of the junction unmatched. At least ten counts were recorded for this clonotype. Its antigen is unknown. A second PCR of 7 to 11 cycles used a sample-barcoded 5' primer and a J-beta primer mix. Each CDR3 protein gets one entry after TCRdb re-called the 5' RACE reads with MiXCR. The sample carries over 700,000 distinct CDR3 sequences, about 53% recorded once. Findings and caveats of the study: Both higher diversity and more naive CD4+ cells marked long-lived donors when set against aged donors.

The genes are TRBV12-3 or TRBV12-4 and TRBJ2-7; the match to TRBD2 covers 12 bases. Sequenced sample: blood. This sequence was found in a man of 80 years or more in good health. The CDR3 here is CASSLTSGSSYEQYF. DNA for the CDR3: TGTGCCAGCAGCCTGACTAGCGGGAGCAGCTACGAGCAGTACTTC.